The present T cell receptor beta chain was sequenced within a study of OX40 agonist ivuxolimab in advanced cancers. Study-level information: An agonistic anti-OX40 (CD134) antibody, ivuxolimab, was used to treat the patients. Enrolled patients in dose escalation had cancers that were hepatocellular carcinoma, melanoma, renal cell or head and neck cancer.

Overall study results and limits: Doses of 0.1 to 3.0 mg/kg were accompanied by clonal expansion of CD4+ and CD8+ blood T cells by week 6.

Enrollment shut out patients with autoimmune disease history or systemic immunosuppression. Trimming took off 0 bases at V and 6 bases at J, with 9 bases between the two ends. The CDR3 extends over 14 amino acids. From germline, CDR1 is SGHVS and CDR2 FNYEAQ. The method was immunoSEQ multiplex PCR; TCRdb's version includes in-frame clones alone and lacks a portion of them. The table has 60,000 to 80,000 clones, approximately 81% seen once. Concerning this clone itself: Its antigen remains unidentified.

This sequence joins TRBV7-6 and TRBJ1-5, with a weak D call TRBD1 (6 bases). This sequence was found in an adult with an advanced solid tumor such as melanoma, head and neck, liver or kidney cancer. The specimen comprised CD4+ or CD8+ T cells sorted from blood, sampled in a trial of the OX40 agonist ivuxolimab. CDR3 residues: CASSLAGGGQPQHF. CDR3 sequence (DNA): TGTGCCAGCAGCTTAGCTGGGGGCGGTCAGCCCCAGCATTTT.